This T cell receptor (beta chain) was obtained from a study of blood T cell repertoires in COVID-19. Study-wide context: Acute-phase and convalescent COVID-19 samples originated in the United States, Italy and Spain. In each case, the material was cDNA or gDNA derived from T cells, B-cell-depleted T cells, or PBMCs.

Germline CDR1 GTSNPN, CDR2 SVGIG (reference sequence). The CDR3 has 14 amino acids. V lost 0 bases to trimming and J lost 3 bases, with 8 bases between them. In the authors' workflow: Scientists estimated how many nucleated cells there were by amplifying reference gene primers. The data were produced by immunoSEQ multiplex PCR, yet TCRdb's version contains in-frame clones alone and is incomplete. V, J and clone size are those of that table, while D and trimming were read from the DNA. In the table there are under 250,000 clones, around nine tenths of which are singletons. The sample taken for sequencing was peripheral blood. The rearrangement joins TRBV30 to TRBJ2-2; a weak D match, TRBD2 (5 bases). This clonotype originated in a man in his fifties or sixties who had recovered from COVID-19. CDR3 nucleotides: TGTGCCTGGAGTGTCGACGGGGACACCGGGGAGCTGTTTTTT. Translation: CAWSVDGDTGELFF. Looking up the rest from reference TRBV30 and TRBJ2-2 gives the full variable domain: SQTIHQWPATLVQPVGSPLSLECTVEGTSNPNLYWYRQAAGRGLQLLFYSVGIGQISSEVPQNLSASRPQDRQFILSSKKLLLSDSGFYLCAWSVDGDTGELFFGEGSRLTVL.